The 20 T cell receptor beta chains presented below share a single source sample, sequenced in a study of response to subunit inactivated influenza vaccine. Each CDR3 protein gets one entry after TCRdb re-called the RT-PCR reads with MiXCR. This table holds hundreds of thousands of distinct CDR3 sequences, approximately 10% found once. The source material was PBMCs from blood, sampled on the day of vaccination. The receptors shown here come from a man in his forties or fifties who received an inactivated influenza vaccine.

The rearrangement joins TRBV28 to TRBJ2-6; 13 nucleotides line up with TRBD2. V trimming: 6 bases; J trimming: 0 bases; junction bases outside the gene matches: 5. In germline, CDR1 is MDHEN, CDR2 SYDVKM. This CDR3 comprises 18 residues. As DNA, the CDR3 is TGTGCCAGCAGCCAGGGACTAGCGGGGTACTCTGGGGCCAACGTCCTGACTTTC. As protein: CASSQGLAGYSGANVLTF.

The gene calls are TRBV4-1 and TRBJ2-7, with D possibly TRBD2 on 6 matching bases. The CDR3 totals 14 residues. V lost 6 bases and J lost 6, with 18 bases in between. Per the germline V gene, CDR1 is MGHRA and CDR2 is YSYEKL. In nucleotides, the CDR3 is TGCGCCAGCAGTCCCAAAGAGCGGGCGGGCGAGCAGTACTTC. As protein: CASSPKERAGEQYF.

J is TRBJ2-1 and V is TRBV7-2; 12 bases agree with TRBD2. Germline-derived CDR1 and CDR2 are SGHTA and FQGNSA. This CDR3 region has 16 residues. With V trimmed by 5 bases and J by 6 bases, 8 bases remained unmatched. The DNA for the CDR3 is TGTGCCAGCAGCCCAGAGGCTAGCGGGAGGGCCAATGAGCAGTTCTTC. It encodes CASSPEASGRANEQFF.

The chain employs TRBV18 and TRBJ2-4, with 13 bases identical to TRBD2. V trimming: 3 bases; J trimming: 0 bases; junction bases outside the gene matches: 8. CDR1 KGHSH and CDR2 LQKENI come from the germline V gene. The CDR3 runs to 19 residues. The DNA of the CDR3 is TGTGCCAGCTCACCCGCGACTAGCGGGGGGTTTCTAGCCAAAAACATTCAGTACTTC. Translated: CASSPATSGGFLAKNIQYF.

This clonotype has ten or more counts. The V call is TRBV15, the J call TRBJ2-3; the D is unclear. Germline V gene sequence: CDR1 LNHNV, CDR2 YYDKDF (reference sequence). The CDR3 covers 14 residues. The V end was cut by 3 bases, the J end by 0 bases, with 7 bases between. For the CDR3, the DNA is TGTGCCACCAGCAGGACGAGGAGCACAGATACGCAGTATTTT. It is translated as CATSRTRSTDTQYF.

The chain carries TRBV28 and TRBJ1-1, with 11 nucleotides matching TRBD1. The CDR3 loop spans 15 amino acids. The J segment lost 4 bases and the V segment lost 6 bases, leaving 7 bases of the junction unmatched. Germline V gene lookup returns CDR1 MDHEN and CDR2 SYDVKM. CDR3 in DNA: TGTGCCAGCAGAGACGGACAGGGGGCGCGCACTGAAGCTTTCTTT. Its translation is CASRDGQGARTEAFF.

The chain employs TRBV11-2 and TRBJ2-3; 8 bases align to TRBD1. The V gene's germline CDR1 is SGHAT and CDR2 FQNNGV. This CDR3 is built from 16 residues. The ends lost 0 bases at V and 2 bases at J; junction bases unmatched: 4. The CDR3 protein is CASSLDPGGTTDTQYF. Written as DNA, the CDR3 is TGTGCCAGCAGCTTAGATCCAGGGGGCACCACAGATACGCAGTATTTT.

The chain couples TRBV2 to TRBJ2-2, with TRBD2 identical over 12 bases. Germline trimming cut 6 bases from V and 3 bases from J; bases unmatched to any gene: 2. The CDR3 spans 15 residues. Germline assignment: CDR1 SNHLY and CDR2 FYNNEI. The CDR3 DNA follows: TGTGCCAGCAGCCGGACTAGCGGGGACACCGGGGAGCTGTTTTTT. Its protein product is CASSRTSGDTGELFF.

This chain uses TRBV7-2 with TRBJ2-7; TRBD2 aligns across 12 bases. V lost 5 bases and J lost 7; bases outside the gene matches: 12. Germline CDR1 reads SGHTA; CDR2 reads FQGNSA. This CDR3 has 16 residues. CDR3 coding DNA: TGTGCCAGCAGCCCCCCCGGGCTAGCGGGAGGGCGTGAGCAGTACTTC. Translation: CASSPPGLAGGREQYF. The full variable domain, completed using reference TRBV7-2 and TRBJ2-7, is GAGVSQSPSNKVTEKGKDVELRCDPISGHTALYWYRQSLGQGLEFLIYFQGNSAPDKSGLPSDRFSAERTGGSVSTLTIQRTQQEDSAVYLCASSPPGLAGGREQYFGPGTRLTVT.

This clonotype was seen a handful of times. This chain links TRBV7-9 with TRBJ2-1; no reliable D call. Per the germline V gene, CDR1 is SEHNR and CDR2 is FQNEAQ (reference sequence). V lost 1 base and J lost 4, with 14 bases in between. The CDR3 spans 16 residues. The CDR3 coding sequence is TGTGCCAGCAGCTTAGAAACCCGGAGCCTTTACAATGAGCAGTTCTTC. This gives the protein CASSLETRSLYNEQFF.

This clonotype came up a few times. This sequence joins TRBV12-3 or TRBV12-4 and TRBJ2-5; unclear D gene. V was cut by 7 bases and J by 0 bases, with 6 bases left in between. The CDR3 has 12 amino acids. CDR3 sequence reads: CASKGYQETQYF. The DNA for the CDR3 is TGTGCCAGCAAGGGCTACCAAGAGACCCAGTACTTC.

This clonotype appeared many times. The CDR3 sequence: CASSFFPGGTEAFF. The CDR3 coding sequence is TGTGCCAGCAGTTTCTTTCCAGGGGGCACTGAAGCTTTCTTT. The chain employs TRBV27 and TRBJ1-1; 7 bases are shared with TRBD1. CDR1 is MNHEY and CDR2 is SMNVEV in the germline V gene (reference sequence). The CDR3 consists of 14 residues. J lost 4 bases, V lost 3 bases, and 5 bases had no gene match.

This clonotype was recorded at least ten times. V usage is TRBV29-1 and J usage is TRBJ2-2; possibly TRBD1 for D (6 bases). The CDR3 extends over 13 amino acids. Germline V gives CDR1 SQVTM, CDR2 ANQGSEA. The V and J ends lost 5 bases and 1 base respectively, with 8 bases between them. The chain's CDR3 is CSVTTGNTGELFF. CDR3 sequence (DNA): TGCAGCGTTACGACAGGGAACACCGGGGAGCTGTTTTTT.

V is TRBV3-1 and J is TRBJ2-7; D unresolved. Germline-derived CDR1 and CDR2 are LGHDT and YNNKEL (reference sequence). Trimming cost V 1 base and J 1 base, with 8 bases left between them. CDR3 length: 14 residues. CDR3 sequence (DNA): TGTGCCAGCAGCCAAGGGGTCGAATCCTACGAGCAGTACTTC. As protein: CASSQGVESYEQYF.

This chain uses TRBV7-9 with TRBJ1-2; 7 bases are a match to TRBD1. Germline loops: CDR1 SEHNR, CDR2 FQNEAQ (reference sequence). The CDR3 runs 17 residues. The V gene end was trimmed by 7 bases and the J gene end by 4 bases; junction bases not matched to a gene: 18. The CDR3: CASNSQGGAAISYGYTF. In DNA form, the CDR3 reads TGTGCCAGCAACTCCCAGGGGGGTGCGGCGATATCCTATGGCTACACCTTC. Based on the CDR3 plus reference TRBV7-9 and TRBJ1-2, the full variable domain is DTGVSQNPRHKITKRGQNVTFRCDPISEHNRLYWYRQTLGQGPEFLTYFQNEAQLEKSRLLSDRFSAERPKGSFSTLEIQRTEQGDSAMYLCASNSQGGAAISYGYTFGSGTRLTVV.

In its sample, this clonotype was seen a few times. V usage is TRBV27 and J usage is TRBJ2-7; possibly TRBD1 for D (5 bases). The CDR3 consists of 16 residues. Trimming cost V 0 bases and J 1 base, with 13 bases left between them. Germline V lookup: CDR1 MNHEY, CDR2 SMNVEV (reference sequence). CDR3 DNA sequence: TGTGCCAGCAGTTTATCTCAGGGATCCCCTTCCTACGAGCAGTACTTC. This encodes CASSLSQGSPSYEQYF.

The sample holds one count of this clonotype. The genes are TRBV4-1 and TRBJ2-3, with D possibly matching TRBD2 (7 bases). Deletions cut 8 bases from V and 2 bases from J, with 14 bases between. In germline, CDR1 is MGHRA, CDR2 YSYEKL. The CDR3 has 14 amino acids. CDR3: CASGGGADTDTQYF. The CDR3 region has the DNA TGCGCCAGCGGGGGGGGGGCGGACACAGATACGCAGTATTTT.

This clonotype was counted at least ten times. The chain employs TRBV4-3 and TRBJ1-4; a possible D gene is TRBD1 (6 bases). This CDR3 comprises 16 residues. Trimming pared 3 bases from V and 7 bases from J, leaving 18 bases between. The V gene's germline CDR1 is LGHNA and CDR2 YSLEER. CDR3 sequence: CASSQGAQPRSEKLFF. In nucleotides, the CDR3 is TGCGCCAGCAGCCAGGGGGCACAGCCCCGCAGTGAAAAACTGTTTTTT.

At least ten counts were recorded for this clonotype. This chain uses TRBV5-1 with TRBJ2-1; no firm D call. This CDR3 has 13 amino acids. Germline V gives CDR1 SGHRS, CDR2 YFSETQ. V was clipped by 4 bases and J by 5 bases, with 10 bases between them. The CDR3 nucleotides are TGCGCCAGCAGCCCCGGCCCAGACAATGAGCAGTTCTTC. Its translation is CASSPGPDNEQFF.

This chain links TRBV6-5 with TRBJ1-4, with D possibly TRBD1 on 5 matching bases. V lost 0 bases to trimming and J lost 3 bases, with 8 bases between them. Germline CDR1 is MNHEY and CDR2 is SVGAGI. The length of the CDR3 is 15 residues. CDR3 in amino acids: CASSYSRGPNEKLFF. CDR3 bases: TGTGCCAGCAGTTACTCCCGGGGCCCTAATGAAAAACTGTTTTTT.